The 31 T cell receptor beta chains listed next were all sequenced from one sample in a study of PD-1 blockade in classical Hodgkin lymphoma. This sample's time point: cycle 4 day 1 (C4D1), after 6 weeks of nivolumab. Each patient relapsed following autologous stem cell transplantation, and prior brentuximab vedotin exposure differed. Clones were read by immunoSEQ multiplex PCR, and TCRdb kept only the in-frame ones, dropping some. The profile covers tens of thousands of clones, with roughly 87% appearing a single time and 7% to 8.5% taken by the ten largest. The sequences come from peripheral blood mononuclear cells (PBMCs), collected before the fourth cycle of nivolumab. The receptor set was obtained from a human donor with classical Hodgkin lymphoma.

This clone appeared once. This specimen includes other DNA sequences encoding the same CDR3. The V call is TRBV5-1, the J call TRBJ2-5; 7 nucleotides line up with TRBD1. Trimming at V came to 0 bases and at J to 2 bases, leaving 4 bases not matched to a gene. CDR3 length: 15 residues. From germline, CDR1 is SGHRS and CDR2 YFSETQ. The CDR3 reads CASSLDGTAQETQYF. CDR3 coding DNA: TGCGCCAGCAGCTTGGACGGGACAGCTCAAGAGACCCAGTACTTC.

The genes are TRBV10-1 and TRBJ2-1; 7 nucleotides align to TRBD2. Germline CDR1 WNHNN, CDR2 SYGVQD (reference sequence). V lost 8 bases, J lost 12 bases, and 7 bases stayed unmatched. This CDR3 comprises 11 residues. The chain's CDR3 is CASLSGGGQFF. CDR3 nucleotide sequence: TGCGCCAGCCTGTCTGGGGGGGGGCAGTTCTTC.

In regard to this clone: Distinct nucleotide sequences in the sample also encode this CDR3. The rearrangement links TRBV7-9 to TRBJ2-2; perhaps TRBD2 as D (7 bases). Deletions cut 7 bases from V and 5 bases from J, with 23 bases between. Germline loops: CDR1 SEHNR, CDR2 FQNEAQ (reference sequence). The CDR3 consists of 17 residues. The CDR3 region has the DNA TGTGCCAGCACCAGTATCGGTCGGGGGGCGTTAACCGGGGAGCTGTTTTTT. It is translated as CASTSIGRGALTGELFF.

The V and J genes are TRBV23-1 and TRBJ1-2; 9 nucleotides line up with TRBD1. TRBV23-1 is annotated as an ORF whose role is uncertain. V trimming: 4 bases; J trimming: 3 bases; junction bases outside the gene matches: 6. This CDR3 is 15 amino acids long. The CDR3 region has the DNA TGCGCCAGCAGTCCCACGACAGGGGGGGACTATGGCTACACCTTC. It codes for CASSPTTGGDYGYTF.

The CDR3 protein is CASTGYNEQFF. CDR3 nucleotides: TGCGCCAGCACGGGGTACAATGAGCAGTTCTTC. This rearrangement joins TRBV5-1 to TRBJ2-1; tentatively, D is TRBD2 (5 bases). Germline V CDR1 and CDR2: SGHRS, YFSETQ. The CDR3 sequence is 11 residues long. Trimming cost V 6 bases and J 4 bases, with 5 bases left between them. The complete variable domain, with remaining parts taken from reference TRBV5-1 and TRBJ2-1, reads KAGVTQTPRYLIKTRGQQVTLSCSPISGHRSVSWYQQTPGQGLQFLFEYFSETQRNKGNFPGRFSGRQFSNSRSEMNVSTLELGDSALYLCASTGYNEQFFGPGTRLTVL.

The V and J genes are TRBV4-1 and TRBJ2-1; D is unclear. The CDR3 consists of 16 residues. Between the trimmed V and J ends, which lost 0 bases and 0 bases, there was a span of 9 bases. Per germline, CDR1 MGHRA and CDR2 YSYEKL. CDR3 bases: TGCGCCAGCAGCCAAGAAGCTCCGAGCTCCTACAATGAGCAGTTCTTC. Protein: CASSQEAPSSYNEQFF.

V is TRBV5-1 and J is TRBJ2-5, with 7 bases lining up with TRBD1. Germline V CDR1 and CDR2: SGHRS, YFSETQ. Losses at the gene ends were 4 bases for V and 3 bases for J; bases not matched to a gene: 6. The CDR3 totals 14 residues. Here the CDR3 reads CASSPGTAKETQYF. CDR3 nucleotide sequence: TGCGCCAGCAGCCCAGGGACAGCAAAAGAGACCCAGTACTTC.

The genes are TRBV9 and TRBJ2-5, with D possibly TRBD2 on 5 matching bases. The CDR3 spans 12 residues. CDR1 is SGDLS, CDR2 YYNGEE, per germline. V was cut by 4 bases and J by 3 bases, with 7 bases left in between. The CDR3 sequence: CASSSREETQYF. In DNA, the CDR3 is TGTGCCAGCAGCTCGAGGGAAGAGACCCAGTACTTC.

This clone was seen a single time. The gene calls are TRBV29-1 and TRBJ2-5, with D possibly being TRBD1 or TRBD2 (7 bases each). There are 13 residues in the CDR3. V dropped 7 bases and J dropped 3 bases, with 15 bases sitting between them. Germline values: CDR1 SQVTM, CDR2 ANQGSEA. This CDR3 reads CSAGGDGKETQYF. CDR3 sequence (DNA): TGCAGCGCAGGGGGGGACGGGAAAGAGACCCAGTACTTC.

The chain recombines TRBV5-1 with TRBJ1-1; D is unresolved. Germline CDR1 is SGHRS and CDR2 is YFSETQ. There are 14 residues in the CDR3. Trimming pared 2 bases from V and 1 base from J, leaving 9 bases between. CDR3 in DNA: TGCGCCAGCAGCTTTGGACGGGAGAACACTGAAGCTTTCTTT. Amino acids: CASSFGRENTEAFF.

In nucleotides, the CDR3 is TGTGCCAGCAGTTTCGGACAGGCCTACGAGCAGTACTTC. Amino acids: CASSFGQAYEQYF. The chain joins TRBV27 to TRBJ2-7, with 7 bases matching TRBD1. The CDR3 spans 13 residues. With V trimmed by 3 bases and J by 2 bases, 1 base remained unmatched. CDR1 is MNHEY and CDR2 is SMNVEV in the germline V gene (reference sequence).

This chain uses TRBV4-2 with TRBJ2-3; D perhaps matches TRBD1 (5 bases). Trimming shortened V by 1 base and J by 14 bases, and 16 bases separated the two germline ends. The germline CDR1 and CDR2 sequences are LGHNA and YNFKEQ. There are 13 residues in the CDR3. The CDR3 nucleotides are TGTGCCAGCAGCCAAGGTCGGGCAGGGTATCTGTATTTT. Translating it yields CASSQGRAGYLYF.

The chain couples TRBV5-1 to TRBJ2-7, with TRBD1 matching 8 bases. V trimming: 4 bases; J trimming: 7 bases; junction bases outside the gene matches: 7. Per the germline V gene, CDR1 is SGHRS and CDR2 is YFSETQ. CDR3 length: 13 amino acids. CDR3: CASSIGQGGEQYF. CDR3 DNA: TGCGCCAGCAGCATCGGACAGGGTGGTGAGCAGTACTTC. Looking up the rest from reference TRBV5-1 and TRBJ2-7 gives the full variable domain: KAGVTQTPRYLIKTRGQQVTLSCSPISGHRSVSWYQQTPGQGLQFLFEYFSETQRNKGNFPGRFSGRQFSNSRSEMNVSTLELGDSALYLCASSIGQGGEQYFGPGTRLTVT.

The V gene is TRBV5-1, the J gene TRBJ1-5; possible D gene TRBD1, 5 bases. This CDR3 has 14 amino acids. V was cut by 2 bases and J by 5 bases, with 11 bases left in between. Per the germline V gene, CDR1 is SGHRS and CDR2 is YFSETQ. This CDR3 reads CASSLGHGDQPQHF. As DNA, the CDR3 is TGCGCCAGCAGCTTAGGACACGGGGATCAGCCCCAGCATTTT.

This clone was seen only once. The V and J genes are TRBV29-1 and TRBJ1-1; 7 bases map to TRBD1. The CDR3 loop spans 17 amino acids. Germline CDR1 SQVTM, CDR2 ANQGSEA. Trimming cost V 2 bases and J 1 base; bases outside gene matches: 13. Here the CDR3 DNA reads TGCAGCGTTGAATCGGGCGGAGGAGGGGGCAGGAACACTGAAGCTTTCTTT. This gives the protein CSVESGGGGGRNTEAFF.

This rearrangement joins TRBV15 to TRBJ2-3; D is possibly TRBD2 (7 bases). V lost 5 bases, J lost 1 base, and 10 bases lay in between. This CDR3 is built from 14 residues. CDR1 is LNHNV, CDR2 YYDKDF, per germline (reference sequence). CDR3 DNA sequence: TGTGCCACCAGCTTGGGGGGGCGCACAGATACGCAGTATTTT. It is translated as CATSLGGRTDTQYF. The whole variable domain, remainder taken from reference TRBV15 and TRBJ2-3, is DAMVIQNPRYQVTQFGKPVTLSCSQTLNHNVMYWYQQKSSQAPKLLFHYYDKDFNNEADTPDNFQSRRPNTSFCFLDIRSPGLGDTAMYLCATSLGGRTDTQYFGPGTRLTVL.

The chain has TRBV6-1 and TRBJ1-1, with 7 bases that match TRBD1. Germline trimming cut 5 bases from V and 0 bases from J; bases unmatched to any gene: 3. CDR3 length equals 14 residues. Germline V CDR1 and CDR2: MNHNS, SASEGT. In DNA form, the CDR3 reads TGTGCCAGCAGTTCGGGACAGCTGAACACTGAAGCTTTCTTT. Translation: CASSSGQLNTEAFF.

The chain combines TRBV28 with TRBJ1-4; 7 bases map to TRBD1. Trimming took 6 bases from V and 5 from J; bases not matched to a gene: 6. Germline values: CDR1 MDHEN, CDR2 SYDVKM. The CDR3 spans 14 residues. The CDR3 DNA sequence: TGTGCCAGCAGCAAGGGACAGCTAAATGAAAAACTGTTTTTT. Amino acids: CASSKGQLNEKLFF.

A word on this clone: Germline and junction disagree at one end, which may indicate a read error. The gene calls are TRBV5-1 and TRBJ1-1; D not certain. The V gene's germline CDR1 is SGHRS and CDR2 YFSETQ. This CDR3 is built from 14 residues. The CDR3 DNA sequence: TGCGCCAGCAGCGTTGACCCCCCGAACACTGAGGCTTTCTTT. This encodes CASSVDPPNTEAFF.

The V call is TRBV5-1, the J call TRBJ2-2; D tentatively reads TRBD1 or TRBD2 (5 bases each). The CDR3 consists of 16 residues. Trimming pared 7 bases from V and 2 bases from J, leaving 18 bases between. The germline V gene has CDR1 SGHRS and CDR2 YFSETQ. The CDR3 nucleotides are TGCGCCAGCGGTGTTCAGGGAGCAGTTAACACCGGGGAGCTGTTTTTT. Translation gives CASGVQGAVNTGELFF.

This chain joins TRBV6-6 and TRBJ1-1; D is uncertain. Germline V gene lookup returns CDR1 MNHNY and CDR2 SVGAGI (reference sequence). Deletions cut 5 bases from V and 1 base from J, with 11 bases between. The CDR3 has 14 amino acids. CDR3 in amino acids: CASSPAPENTEAFF. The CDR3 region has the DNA TGTGCCAGCAGTCCAGCCCCTGAGAACACTGAAGCTTTCTTT.

The CDR3 DNA reads TGCGCCAGCAGGGTACAGGGATCAGAGACCCAGTACTTC. This translates into CASRVQGSETQYF. V usage is TRBV5-1 and J usage is TRBJ2-5; possibly TRBD1 for D (6 bases). Germline V gene lookup returns CDR1 SGHRS and CDR2 YFSETQ. The CDR3 sequence is 13 residues long. Trimming stripped 5 bases from V and 4 bases from J, with 12 bases between.

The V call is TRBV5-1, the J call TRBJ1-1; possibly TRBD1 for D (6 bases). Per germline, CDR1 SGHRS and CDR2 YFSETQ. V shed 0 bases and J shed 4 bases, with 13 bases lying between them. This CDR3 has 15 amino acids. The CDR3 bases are TGCGCCAGCAGCTTGGGTCCCGGACAGCCCACTGAAGCTTTCTTT. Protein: CASSLGPGQPTEAFF.

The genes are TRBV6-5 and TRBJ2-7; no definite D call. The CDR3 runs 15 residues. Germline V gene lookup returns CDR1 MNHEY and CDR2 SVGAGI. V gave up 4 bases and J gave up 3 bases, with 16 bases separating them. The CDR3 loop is CASSSPRPSSYEQYF. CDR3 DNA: TGTGCCAGCAGTTCCCCCCGGCCCAGTAGCTACGAGCAGTACTTC.

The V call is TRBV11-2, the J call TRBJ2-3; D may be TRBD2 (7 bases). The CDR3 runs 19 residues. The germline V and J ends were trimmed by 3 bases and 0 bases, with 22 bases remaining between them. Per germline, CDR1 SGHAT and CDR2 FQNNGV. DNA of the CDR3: TGTGCCAGCAGCTTGAGGGGGGGAGGGGTTACCTCTAGCACAGATACGCAGTATTTT. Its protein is CASSLRGGGVTSSTDTQYF.

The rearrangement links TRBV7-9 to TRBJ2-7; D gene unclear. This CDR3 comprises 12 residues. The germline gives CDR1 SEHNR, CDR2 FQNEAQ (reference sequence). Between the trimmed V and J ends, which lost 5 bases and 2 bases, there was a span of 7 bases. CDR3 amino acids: CASSPGAYEQYF. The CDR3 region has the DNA TGTGCCAGCAGCCCGGGCGCCTACGAGCAGTACTTC.

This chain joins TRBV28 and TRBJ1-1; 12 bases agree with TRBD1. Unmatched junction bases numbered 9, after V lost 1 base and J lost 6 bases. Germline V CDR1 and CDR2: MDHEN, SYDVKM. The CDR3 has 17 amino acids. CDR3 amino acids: CASSLFFSGQGASEAFF. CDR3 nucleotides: TGTGCCAGCAGTTTATTTTTTTCGGGACAGGGGGCCTCTGAAGCTTTCTTT.

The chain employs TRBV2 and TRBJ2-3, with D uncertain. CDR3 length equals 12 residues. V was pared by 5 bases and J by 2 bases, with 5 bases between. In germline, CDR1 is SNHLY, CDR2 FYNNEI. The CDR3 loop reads CASSYFTDTQYF. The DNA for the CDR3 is TGTGCCAGCAGTTACTTCACAGATACGCAGTATTTT.

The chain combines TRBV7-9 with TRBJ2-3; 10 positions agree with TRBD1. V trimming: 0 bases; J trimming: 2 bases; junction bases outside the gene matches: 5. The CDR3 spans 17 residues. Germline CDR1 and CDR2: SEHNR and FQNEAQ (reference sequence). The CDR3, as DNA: TGTGCCAGCAGCTTAGCCGGGACAGGGGTTGTCACAGATACGCAGTATTTT. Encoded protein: CASSLAGTGVVTDTQYF.

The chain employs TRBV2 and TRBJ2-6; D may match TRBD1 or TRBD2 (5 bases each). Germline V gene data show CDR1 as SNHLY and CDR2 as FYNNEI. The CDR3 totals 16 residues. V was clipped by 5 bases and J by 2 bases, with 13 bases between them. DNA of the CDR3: TGTGCCAGCAGTTGGGACGGCCGAGCTGGGGCCAACGTCCTGACTTTC. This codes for CASSWDGRAGANVLTF.

CDR3: CASHPLRGRNTEAFF. The CDR3 coding sequence is TGTGCCAGCCACCCCCTGAGGGGCCGGAACACTGAAGCTTTCTTT. V usage is TRBV7-9 and J usage is TRBJ1-1; a weak D match, TRBD1 (5 bases). CDR1 and CDR2 from the germline V gene are SEHNR and FQNEAQ (reference sequence). The V and J ends lost 8 bases and 1 base respectively, with 17 bases between them. This CDR3 is built from 15 residues.